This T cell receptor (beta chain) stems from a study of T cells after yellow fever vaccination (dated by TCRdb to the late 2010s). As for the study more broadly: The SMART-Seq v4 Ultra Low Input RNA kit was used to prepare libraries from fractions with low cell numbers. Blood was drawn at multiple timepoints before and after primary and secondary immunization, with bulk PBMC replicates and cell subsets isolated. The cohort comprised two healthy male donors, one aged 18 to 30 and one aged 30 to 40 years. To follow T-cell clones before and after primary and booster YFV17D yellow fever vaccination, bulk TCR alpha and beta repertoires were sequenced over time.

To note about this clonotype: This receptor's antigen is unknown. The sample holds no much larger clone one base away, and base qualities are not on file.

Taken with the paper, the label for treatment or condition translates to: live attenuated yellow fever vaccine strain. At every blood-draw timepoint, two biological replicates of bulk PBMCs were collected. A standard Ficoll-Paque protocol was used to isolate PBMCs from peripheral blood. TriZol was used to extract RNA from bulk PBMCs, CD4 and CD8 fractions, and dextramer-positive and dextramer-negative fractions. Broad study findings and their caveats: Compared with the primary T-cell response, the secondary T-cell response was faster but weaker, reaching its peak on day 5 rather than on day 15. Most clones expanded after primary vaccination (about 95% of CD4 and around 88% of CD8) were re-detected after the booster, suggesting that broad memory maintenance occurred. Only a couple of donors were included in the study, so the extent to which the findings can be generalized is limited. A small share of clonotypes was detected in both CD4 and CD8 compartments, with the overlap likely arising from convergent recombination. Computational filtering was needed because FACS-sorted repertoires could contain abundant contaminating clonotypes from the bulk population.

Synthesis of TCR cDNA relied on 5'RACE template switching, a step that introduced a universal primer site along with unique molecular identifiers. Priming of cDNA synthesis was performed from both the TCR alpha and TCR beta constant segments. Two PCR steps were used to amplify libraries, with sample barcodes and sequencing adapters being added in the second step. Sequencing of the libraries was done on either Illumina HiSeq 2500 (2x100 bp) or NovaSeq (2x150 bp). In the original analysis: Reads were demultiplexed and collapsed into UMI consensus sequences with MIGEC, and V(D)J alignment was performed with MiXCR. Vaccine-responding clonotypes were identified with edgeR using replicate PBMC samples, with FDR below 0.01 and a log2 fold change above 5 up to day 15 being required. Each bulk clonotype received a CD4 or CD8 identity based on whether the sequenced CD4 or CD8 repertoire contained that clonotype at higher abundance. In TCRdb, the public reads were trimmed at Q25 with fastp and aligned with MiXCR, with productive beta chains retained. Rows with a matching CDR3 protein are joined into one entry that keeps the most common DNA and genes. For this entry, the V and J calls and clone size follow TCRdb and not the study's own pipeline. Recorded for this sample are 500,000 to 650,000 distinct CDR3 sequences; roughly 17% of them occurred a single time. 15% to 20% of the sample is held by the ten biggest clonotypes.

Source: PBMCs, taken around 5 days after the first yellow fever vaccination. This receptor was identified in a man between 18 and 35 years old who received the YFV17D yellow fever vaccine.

The DNA reads as follows: TGTGCCAGTAGTAGGAGAGGTAGCGCCCAAGAGACCCAGTACTTC. Its protein product is CASSRRGSAQETQYF. The chain joins TRBV19 to TRBJ2-5, and TRBD2 may be the D gene, going by 5 matching bases. Sequences LNHDA (CDR1) and SQIVND (CDR2) are obtained from the germline V gene (reference sequence). Including cysteine and phenylalanine, the CDR3 has 15 amino acids. Of the read, only the CDR3 DNA is kept; its 45 bases are in frame from base 1. V is clipped by 4 bases and J by 1 base, and the sequence between their germline boundaries is 13 bases long.